Ten or more counts support the clone carrying this TCR beta chain. For repertoire sequencing, the TCR beta CDR3 regions were amplified from RNA transcripts. HTBI primers were employed in first-round RT-PCR, then a second-round multiplex PCR followed. MiXCR, applied by TCRdb to the multiplex PCR reads, yields one record per CDR3 protein. The table shows about 150,000 distinct CDR3 sequences, with less than 45% occurring only once. This entry comes from a study of Graves' ophthalmopathy and Graves' hyperthyroidism. Germline V gene lookup returns CDR1 SGHAT and CDR2 FQNNGV. The ends lost 5 bases at V and 0 bases at J; junction bases unmatched: 11. This CDR3 is built from 19 residues.

Sample: peripheral blood. This TCR derives from a middle-aged woman with Graves' ophthalmopathy. The V and J genes are TRBV11-2 and TRBJ2-5; TRBD2 agrees at 14 bases. Written as DNA, the CDR3 is TGTGCCAGCAGCCCCCGGACTAGCGGGAGGAAGTGGTACCAAGAGACCCAGTACTTC. Its protein is CASSPRTSGRKWYQETQYF. The full variable domain, in which reference TRBV11-2 and TRBJ2-5 provide the parts outside the CDR3, is EAGVAQSPRYKIIEKRQSVAFWCNPISGHATLYWYQQILGQGPKLLIQFQNNGVVDDSQLPKDRFSAERLKGVDSTLKIQPAKLEDSAVYLCASSPRTSGRKWYQETQYFGPGTRLLVL.